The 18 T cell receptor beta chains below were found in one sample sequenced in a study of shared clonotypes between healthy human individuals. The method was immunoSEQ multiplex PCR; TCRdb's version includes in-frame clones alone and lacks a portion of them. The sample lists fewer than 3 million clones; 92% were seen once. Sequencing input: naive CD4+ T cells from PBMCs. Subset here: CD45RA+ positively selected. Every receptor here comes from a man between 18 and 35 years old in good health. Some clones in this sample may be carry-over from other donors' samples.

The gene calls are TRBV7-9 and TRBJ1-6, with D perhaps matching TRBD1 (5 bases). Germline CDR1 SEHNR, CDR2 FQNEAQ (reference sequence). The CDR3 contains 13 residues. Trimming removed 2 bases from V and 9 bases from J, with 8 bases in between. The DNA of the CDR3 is TGTGCCAGCAGCTTACAGGGTGGTTCACCCCTCCACTTT. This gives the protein CASSLQGGSPLHF.

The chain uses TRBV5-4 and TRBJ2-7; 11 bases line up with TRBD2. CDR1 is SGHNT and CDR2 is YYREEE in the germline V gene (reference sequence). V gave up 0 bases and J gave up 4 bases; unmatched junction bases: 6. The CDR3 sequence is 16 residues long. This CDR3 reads CASSLGGTSGEYEQYF. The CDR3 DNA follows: TGTGCCAGCAGCTTGGGGGGGACTAGCGGAGAGTACGAGCAGTACTTC.

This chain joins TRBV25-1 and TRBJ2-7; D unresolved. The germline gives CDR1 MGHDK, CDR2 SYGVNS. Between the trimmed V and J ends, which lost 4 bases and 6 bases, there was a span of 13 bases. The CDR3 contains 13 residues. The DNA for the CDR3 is TGTGCCAGCAGTGCGGAACTGGGTCGCGAGCAGTACTTC. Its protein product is CASSAELGREQYF.

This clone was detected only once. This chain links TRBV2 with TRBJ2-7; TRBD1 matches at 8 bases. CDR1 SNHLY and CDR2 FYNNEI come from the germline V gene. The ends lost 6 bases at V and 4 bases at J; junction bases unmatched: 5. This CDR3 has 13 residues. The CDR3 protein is CASRAGGDYEQYF. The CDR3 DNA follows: TGTGCCAGCAGGGCAGGGGGCGATTACGAGCAGTACTTC.

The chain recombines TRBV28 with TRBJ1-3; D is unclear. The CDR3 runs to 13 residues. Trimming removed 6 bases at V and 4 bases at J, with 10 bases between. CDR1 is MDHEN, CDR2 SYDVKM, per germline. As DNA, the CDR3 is TGTGCCAGCAGCCCGTTCGGGGGAAACACCATATATTTT. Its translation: CASSPFGGNTIYF.

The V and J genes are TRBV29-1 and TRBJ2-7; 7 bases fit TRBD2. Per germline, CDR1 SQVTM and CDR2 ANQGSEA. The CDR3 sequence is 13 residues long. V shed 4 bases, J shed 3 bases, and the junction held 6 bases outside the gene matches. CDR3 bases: TGCAGCGTTGGGGGAGGGGCCCACTACGAGCAGTACTTC. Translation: CSVGGGAHYEQYF.

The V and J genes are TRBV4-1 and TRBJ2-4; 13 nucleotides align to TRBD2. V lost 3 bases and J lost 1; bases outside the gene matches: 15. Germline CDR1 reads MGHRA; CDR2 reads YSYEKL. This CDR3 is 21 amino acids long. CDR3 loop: CASSQEVGLAGDIGAKNIQYF. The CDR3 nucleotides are TGCGCCAGCAGCCAGGAAGTTGGACTAGCGGGAGATATTGGGGCCAAAAACATTCAGTACTTC.

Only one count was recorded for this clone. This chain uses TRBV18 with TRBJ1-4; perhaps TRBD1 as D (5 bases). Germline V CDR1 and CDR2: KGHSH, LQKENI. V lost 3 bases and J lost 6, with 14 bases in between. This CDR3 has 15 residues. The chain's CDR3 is CASSPEETGHEKLFF. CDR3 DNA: TGTGCCAGCTCACCGGAGGAAACGGGGCATGAAAAACTGTTTTTT.

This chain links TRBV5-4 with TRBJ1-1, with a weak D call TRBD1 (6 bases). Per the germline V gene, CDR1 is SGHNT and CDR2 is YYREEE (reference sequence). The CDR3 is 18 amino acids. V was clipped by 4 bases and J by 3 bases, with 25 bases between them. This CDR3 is CASSPKVGGRSNDTEAFF. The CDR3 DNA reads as TGTGCCAGCAGCCCCAAAGTCGGGGGGCGGTCGAACGACACTGAAGCTTTCTTT.

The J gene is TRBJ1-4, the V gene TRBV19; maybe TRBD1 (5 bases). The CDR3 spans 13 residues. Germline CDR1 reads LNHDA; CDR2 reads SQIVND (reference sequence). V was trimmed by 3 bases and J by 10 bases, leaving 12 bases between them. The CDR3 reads CASSIRNGGKLFF. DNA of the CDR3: TGTGCCAGTAGTATCCGGAACGGGGGAAAACTGTTTTTT.

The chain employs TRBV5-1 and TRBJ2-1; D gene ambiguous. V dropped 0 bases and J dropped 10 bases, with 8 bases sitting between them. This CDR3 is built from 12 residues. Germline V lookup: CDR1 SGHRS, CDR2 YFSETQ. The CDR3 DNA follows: TGCGCCAGCAGCTTGGTTTCACGCGAGCAGTTCTTC. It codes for CASSLVSREQFF.

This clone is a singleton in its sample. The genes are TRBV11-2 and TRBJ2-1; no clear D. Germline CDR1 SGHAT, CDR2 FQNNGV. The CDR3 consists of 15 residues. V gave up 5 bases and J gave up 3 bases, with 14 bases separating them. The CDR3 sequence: CASSAGSAIYNEQFF. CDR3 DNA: TGTGCCAGCAGCGCAGGAAGTGCTATCTACAATGAGCAGTTCTTC. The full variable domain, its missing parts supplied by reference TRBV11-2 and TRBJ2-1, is EAGVAQSPRYKIIEKRQSVAFWCNPISGHATLYWYQQILGQGPKLLIQFQNNGVVDDSQLPKDRFSAERLKGVDSTLKIQPAKLEDSAVYLCASSAGSAIYNEQFFGPGTRLTVL.

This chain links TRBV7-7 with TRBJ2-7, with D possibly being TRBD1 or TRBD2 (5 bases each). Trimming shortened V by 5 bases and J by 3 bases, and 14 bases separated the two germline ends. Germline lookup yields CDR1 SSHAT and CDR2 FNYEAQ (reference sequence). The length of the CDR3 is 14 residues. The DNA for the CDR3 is TGTGCCAGCAGCCCCTCGGGACGGGACTACGAGCAGTACTTC. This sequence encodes CASSPSGRDYEQYF.

The CDR3 sequence: CASSQPSLAGNGSYNEQFF. Written as DNA, the CDR3 is TGCGCCAGCAGCCAGCCGAGTCTAGCGGGAAACGGGTCCTACAATGAGCAGTTCTTC. The chain carries TRBV4-1 and TRBJ2-1; 9 nucleotides line up with TRBD2. CDR1 is MGHRA, CDR2 YSYEKL, per germline. The ends lost 3 bases at V and 1 base at J; junction bases unmatched: 13. The CDR3 length is 19 residues.

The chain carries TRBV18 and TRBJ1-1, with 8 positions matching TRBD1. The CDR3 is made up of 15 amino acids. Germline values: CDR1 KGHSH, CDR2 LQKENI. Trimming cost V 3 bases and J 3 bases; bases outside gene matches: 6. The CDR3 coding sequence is TGTGCCAGCTCACCGGGCCAGGGGGCACACACTGAAGCTTTCTTT. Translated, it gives CASSPGQGAHTEAFF.

The CDR3 bases are TGCAGCGTTGTGGACAGGGGATATCCTAATGAAAAACTGTTTTTT. It yields the protein CSVVDRGYPNEKLFF. This chain links TRBV29-1 with TRBJ1-4; 9 bases are shared with TRBD1. This CDR3 has 15 residues. Unmatched junction bases numbered 6, after V lost 4 bases and J lost 3 bases. CDR1 is SQVTM and CDR2 is ANQGSEA in the germline V gene.

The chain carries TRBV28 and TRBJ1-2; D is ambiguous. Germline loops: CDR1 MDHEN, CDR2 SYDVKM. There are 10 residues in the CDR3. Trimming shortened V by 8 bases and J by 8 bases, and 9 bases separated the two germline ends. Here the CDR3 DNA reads TGTGCCAGCTTTCTGCGCGGCTACACCTTC. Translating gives CASFLRGYTF.

Here the CDR3 reads CASSQDWTSANNEQFF. As DNA, the CDR3 is TGCGCCAGCAGCCAGGACTGGACTAGCGCTAACAATGAGCAGTTCTTC. The V call is TRBV4-3, the J call TRBJ2-1, with TRBD2 matching 9 bases. Germline CDR1 and CDR2: LGHNA and YSLEER. V lost 3 bases and J lost 5; bases outside the gene matches: 8. The CDR3 is 16 residues long.